This TCR beta chain was observed in a study of OX40 agonist ivuxolimab in advanced cancers. Study summary: Of mixed ages from about 20 to 90 and averaging about 60 years, the group was more than 65% male. Study-wide results and limits: Mean expanded clone counts were higher in CD8+ than CD4+ T cells.

This clone was picked up one time. Its antigen remains unidentified. Generated by immunoSEQ multiplex PCR, the TCRdb table keeps only in-frame clones and is missing some. The sample includes 65,000 to 95,000 clones, 89% of them seen just once. Germline CDR1 and CDR2: PRHDT and FYEKMQ (reference sequence). This CDR3 is built from 14 residues. The V segment lost 1 base and the J segment 9 bases; nucleotides outside the gene matches: 5. The chain employs TRBV13 and TRBJ2-1; TRBD2 matches 8 bases. The specimen was CD4+ or CD8+ T cells sorted from blood, collected in a trial of the OX40 agonist ivuxolimab. The receptor's source is an adult with an advanced solid tumor such as melanoma, head and neck, liver or kidney cancer. CDR3 sequence reads: CASSLEAGESEQFF. In DNA, the CDR3 is TGTGCCAGCAGCTTAGAAGCGGGGGAGAGTGAGCAGTTCTTC.